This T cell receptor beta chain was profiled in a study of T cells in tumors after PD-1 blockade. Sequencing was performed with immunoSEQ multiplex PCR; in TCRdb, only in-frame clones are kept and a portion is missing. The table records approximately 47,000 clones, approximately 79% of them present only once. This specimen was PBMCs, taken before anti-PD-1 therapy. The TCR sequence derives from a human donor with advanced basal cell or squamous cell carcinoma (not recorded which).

The CDR3, as DNA: TGCGCCAGCAGGATACAGGGGAGGGGCTCCTACAATGAGCAGTTCTTC. It encodes CASRIQGRGSYNEQFF. V is TRBV10-2 and J is TRBJ2-1; D possibly uses TRBD1 or TRBD2 (7 bases each). The CDR3 spans 16 residues. Trimming stripped 6 bases from V and 0 bases from J, with 15 bases between. Per the germline V gene, CDR1 is WSHSY and CDR2 is SAAADI.